The entry below describes one T cell receptor (beta chain). Using immunoSEQ multiplex PCR, the repertoire was profiled, and TCRdb retains in-frame clones only, with some absent. The table shows some 400,000 clones, with approximately 90% occurring only once. These data are taken from a study of blood T cell repertoires in COVID-19. The CDR3 extends over 15 amino acids. CDR1 and CDR2 from the germline V gene are KGHDR and SFDVKD. The ends lost 7 bases at V and 1 base at J; junction bases unmatched: 7. Sequencing was carried out using PBMCs or T cells enriched from blood (not recorded which). The TCR comes from a woman aged 40 to 49 who had been exposed to COVID-19. V gene TRBV24-1 combines with J gene TRBJ1-1, with 8 bases identical to TRBD1. The CDR3 is CATRSTDRANTEAFF. The CDR3 DNA sequence: TGTGCCACCAGAAGTACGGACAGGGCGAACACTGAAGCTTTCTTT.